In its sample, the clone carrying this T cell receptor (gamma chain) ranks as large (0.1 to 1%). The same CDR3 is also encoded by other DNA sequences in this sample. This specimen belongs to a study of gamma-delta T cells after stem cell transplantation. TCRdb re-called the RT-PCR reads via CATT. The sample includes roughly 300 gamma-chain clones, about 13% of them seen just once. The material sequenced was gamma-delta T cells. The TCR originated in a human donor. It is not recorded whose cells these are; they may come from a transplant donor.

CDR3 sequence (DNA): TGTGCCTTGTGGGAGGTGCATGAAGAGTTGGGCAAAAAAATCAAGGTATTT. Translation: CALWEVHEELGKKIKVF. The chain is built from TRGV9 and TRGJP. CDR3 length: 17 residues. With 0 bases clipped from V and 5 bases from J, the junction kept 4 bases outside the gene matches. The germline V gene encodes CDR1 GITISATS and CDR2 ISYDGTV (reference sequence).